A selection of T cell receptor beta chains follows, all from one sample in a study of blood T cell repertoires in COVID-19. TCRdb's copy holds only in-frame clones and misses some; the assay was immunoSEQ multiplex PCR. Among around 200,000 clones listed, approximately 86% were seen once. Sequenced sample: PBMCs or T cells enriched from blood (not recorded which). These receptors originate from a young woman who had been exposed to COVID-19. CDR3s include the opening cysteine and the closing phenylalanine or tryptophan. A D gene is named only where the DNA matches it firmly. The listing skips clone size in some rows; elsewhere it reads once, few, many or a size class.

V gene: TRBV6-5
D gene: TRBD1
clone size: -
J gene: TRBJ1-2
CDR3 DNA: TGTGCCAGCAGTTACGACGCAGGGGGCGCAGATGGCTACACCTTC
CDR3 protein: CASSYDAGGADGYTF

V gene: TRBV12-3/TRBV12-4
D gene: -
clone size: -
J gene: TRBJ1-5
CDR3 DNA: TGTGCCAGCACCCTAGGGGCTCAGCCCCAGCATTTT
CDR3 protein: CASTLGAQPQHF

V gene: TRBV6-6
D gene: -
clone size: -
J gene: TRBJ2-1
CDR3 DNA: TGTGCCAGTTCACCCCACCGGGGTGCTAACAATGAGCAGTTCTTC
CDR3 protein: CASSPHRGANNEQFF

V gene: TRBV7-9
D gene: -
clone size: few
J gene: TRBJ1-6
CDR3 DNA: TGTGCCAGCGAACAAGGGGATGGAAATTCACCCCTCCACTTT
CDR3 protein: CASEQGDGNSPLHF

V gene: TRBV5-5
D gene: -
clone size: -
J gene: TRBJ1-2
CDR3 DNA: TGTGCCAGCAGCTCCCTGGGGCAGGGAATCTATGGCTACACCTTC
CDR3 protein: CASSSLGQGIYGYTF

V gene: TRBV5-6
D gene: -
clone size: -
J gene: TRBJ2-2
CDR3 DNA: TGTGCCAGCAGCTTGGGGCAGTTGAACACCGGGGAGCTGTTTTTT
CDR3 protein: CASSLGQLNTGELFF

V gene: TRBV27
D gene: TRBD1
clone size: few
J gene: TRBJ1-5
CDR3 DNA: TGTGCCAGTCGACAGGGTGGAGATATAAATCAGCCCCAGCATTTT
CDR3 protein: CASRQGGDINQPQHF

V gene: TRBV6-5
D gene: TRBD2
clone size: -
J gene: TRBJ2-3
CDR3 DNA: TGTGCCAGCAGTTACAGTCTCAGCGGGGGCGAAGATACGCAGTATTTT
CDR3 protein: CASSYSLSGGEDTQYF

V gene: TRBV24-1
D gene: -
clone size: -
J gene: TRBJ1-5
CDR3 DNA: TGTGCCACCATCCCATCCCAGGGCATTCATAGCAATCAGCCCCAGCATTTT
CDR3 protein: CATIPSQGIHSNQPQHF

V gene: TRBV4-2
D gene: TRBD1
clone size: -
J gene: TRBJ2-7
CDR3 DNA: TGTGCCAGCAGCCAACTGGACAGGGCGGAATACGAGCAGTACTTC
CDR3 protein: CASSQLDRAEYEQYF

V gene: TRBV12-5
D gene: -
clone size: -
J gene: TRBJ1-4
CDR3 DNA: TGTGCTAGTGGTTTGGTACGAACTGGGGAGGGGGAAAAACTGTTTTTT
CDR3 protein: CASGLVRTGEGEKLFF

V gene: TRBV6-5
D gene: -
clone size: -
J gene: TRBJ1-1
CDR3 DNA: TGTGCCAGCAGAGCCAGGGTCAAGAGCACTGAAGCTTTCTTT
CDR3 protein: CASRARVKSTEAFF

V gene: TRBV7-9
D gene: TRBD1
clone size: once
J gene: TRBJ1-6
CDR3 DNA: TGTGCCAGCAGCTTAGGCGGGGACAGGTATTCACCCCTCCACTTT
CDR3 protein: CASSLGGDRYSPLHF

V gene: TRBV6-5
D gene: TRBD2
clone size: once
J gene: TRBJ2-2
CDR3 DNA: TGTGCCAGCAGGGGAGGGGTTTCACCCGGGGAGCTGTTTTTT
CDR3 protein: CASRGGVSPGELFF

V gene: TRBV7-2
D gene: -
clone size: -
J gene: TRBJ2-7
CDR3 DNA: TGTGCCAGCAGCCCCGGGACACCATACGAGCAGTACTTC
CDR3 protein: CASSPGTPYEQYF

V gene: TRBV19
D gene: -
clone size: -
J gene: TRBJ2-7
CDR3 DNA: TGTGCCTCACGGGACAAGCAGTACTTC
CDR3 protein: CASRDKQYF

V gene: TRBV12-5
D gene: TRBD2
clone size: -
J gene: TRBJ2-1
CDR3 DNA: TGTGCTAGTGGACCGGGACTAGCGGGAATCAATGAGCAGTTCTTC
CDR3 protein: CASGPGLAGINEQFF

V gene: TRBV5-1
D gene: -
clone size: -
J gene: TRBJ1-3
CDR3 DNA: TGCGCCAGCAGTGTGACCGGGACAACCTCTGGAAACACCATATATTTT
CDR3 protein: CASSVTGTTSGNTIYF

V gene: TRBV7-7
D gene: TRBD1
clone size: -
J gene: TRBJ2-7
CDR3 DNA: TGTGCTAGCAGCCCTGGGACAGGGGGCCCCTACGAGCAGTACTTC
CDR3 protein: CASSPGTGGPYEQYF

V gene: TRBV19
D gene: -
clone size: -
J gene: TRBJ2-7
CDR3 DNA: TGTGCCAGTAGTATCCGGGATGACGGGGGGCTCTACGAGCAGTACTTC
CDR3 protein: CASSIRDDGGLYEQYF

V gene: TRBV18
D gene: TRBD1
clone size: few
J gene: TRBJ1-1
CDR3 DNA: TGTGCCAGCTCACCGGGACAGAGATCGAACACTGAAGCTTTCTTT
CDR3 protein: CASSPGQRSNTEAFF

V gene: TRBV19
D gene: TRBD1
clone size: -
J gene: TRBJ1-6
CDR3 DNA: TGTGCCAGTAGACCCGGACAGGGTTGGAATTCACCCCTCCACTTT
CDR3 protein: CASRPGQGWNSPLHF

V gene: TRBV10-2
D gene: -
clone size: once
J gene: TRBJ1-1
CDR3 DNA: TGCGCCAGCAGTGAGTCGACTCCCACTGAAGCTTTCTTT
CDR3 protein: CASSESTPTEAFF

V gene: TRBV4-2
D gene: TRBD2
clone size: few
J gene: TRBJ2-2
CDR3 DNA: TGTGCCAGCAGAGCCGGGACTAGCGGGAACACCGGGGAGCTGTTTTTT
CDR3 protein: CASRAGTSGNTGELFF

V gene: TRBV19
D gene: TRBD1
clone size: -
J gene: TRBJ1-4
CDR3 DNA: TGTGCCAGTAGCCTGGGACAGGGAACAACTAATGAAAAACTGTTTTTT
CDR3 protein: CASSLGQGTTNEKLFF

V gene: TRBV5-5
D gene: -
clone size: -
J gene: TRBJ1-4
CDR3 DNA: TGTGCCAGCAGCTCCCTGACTCTAAATGAAAAACTGTTTTTT
CDR3 protein: CASSSLTLNEKLFF

V gene: TRBV3-1/TRBV3-2
D gene: TRBD1
clone size: -
J gene: TRBJ1-4
CDR3 DNA: TGTGCCAGCAGCCGAGTGGGACAGCTAAATGAAAAACTGTTTTTT
CDR3 protein: CASSRVGQLNEKLFF

V gene: TRBV5-1
D gene: -
clone size: -
J gene: TRBJ1-2
CDR3 DNA: TGCGCCAGCAGCCCAGCCCCGACAGGAGGCTATGGCTACACCTTC
CDR3 protein: CASSPAPTGGYGYTF

V gene: TRBV2
D gene: TRBD1
clone size: -
J gene: TRBJ1-2
CDR3 DNA: TGTGCCAGCCAGACGGGACAGGGATATGGCTACACCTTC
CDR3 protein: CASQTGQGYGYTF

V gene: TRBV12-3/TRBV12-4
D gene: -
clone size: -
J gene: TRBJ1-5
CDR3 DNA: TGTGCCAGCAGTTTCGGGTTTCAGCCCCAGCATTTT
CDR3 protein: CASSFGFQPQHF

V gene: TRBV5-4
D gene: TRBD2
clone size: -
J gene: TRBJ2-3
CDR3 DNA: TGTGCCAGCAGCTTGGTGCGGGGGGTTAAGTTACGAGATACGCAGTATTTT
CDR3 protein: CASSLVRGVKLRDTQYF

V gene: TRBV30
D gene: -
clone size: -
J gene: TRBJ1-3
CDR3 DNA: TGTGCCTGGAGTTCCTCCGGAAACACCATATATTTT
CDR3 protein: CAWSSSGNTIYF

V gene: TRBV27
D gene: TRBD1
clone size: -
J gene: TRBJ1-2
CDR3 DNA: TGTGCCACCAAGAGGGGGACAGGGGGTTATAACTATGGCTACACCTTC
CDR3 protein: CATKRGTGGYNYGYTF

V gene: TRBV18
D gene: TRBD1
clone size: -
J gene: TRBJ2-7
CDR3 DNA: TGTGCCAGCTCGACACAGGGGTACTCCTACGAGCAGTACTTC
CDR3 protein: CASSTQGYSYEQYF

V gene: TRBV2
D gene: -
clone size: few
J gene: TRBJ1-2
CDR3 DNA: TGTGCCAGCAGTCTAATACAGGGTAGGAACTATGGCTACACCTTC
CDR3 protein: CASSLIQGRNYGYTF

V gene: TRBV12-5
D gene: -
clone size: once
J gene: TRBJ1-1
CDR3 DNA: TGTGCTAGTGGCCCCTCGGTCACTGAAGCTTTCTTT
CDR3 protein: CASGPSVTEAFF

V gene: TRBV5-1
D gene: TRBD2
clone size: -
J gene: TRBJ2-5
CDR3 DNA: TGCGCCAGCAGGGTGGACGGGGGGTACCAAGAGACCCAGTACTTC
CDR3 protein: CASRVDGGYQETQYF

V gene: TRBV20-1
D gene: TRBD1
clone size: once
J gene: TRBJ2-1
CDR3 DNA: TGCAGTGCTAGTGACGGGACAGGGAACAATGAGCAGTTCTTC
CDR3 protein: CSASDGTGNNEQFF

V gene: TRBV10-2
D gene: TRBD2
clone size: few
J gene: TRBJ2-1
CDR3 DNA: TGCGCCAGCAGGGAGAGCGGGGGCGCCAACAATGAGCAGTTCTTC
CDR3 protein: CASRESGGANNEQFF

V gene: TRBV5-6
D gene: -
clone size: -
J gene: TRBJ2-3
CDR3 DNA: TGTGCCAGCAGGCAACAGGGTGGGGATACGCAGTATTTT
CDR3 protein: CASRQQGGDTQYF

V gene: TRBV27
D gene: -
clone size: -
J gene: TRBJ1-1
CDR3 DNA: TGTGCCAGCAGCCCACAAGTCATGAACACTGAAGCTTTCTTT
CDR3 protein: CASSPQVMNTEAFF

V gene: TRBV9
D gene: -
clone size: -
J gene: TRBJ1-1
CDR3 DNA: TGTGCCAGCAGCCCTCCGGGGGTGAGGGGTAAGACTGAAGCTTTCTTT
CDR3 protein: CASSPPGVRGKTEAFF

V gene: TRBV6-2/TRBV6-3
D gene: TRBD1
clone size: -
J gene: TRBJ1-3
CDR3 DNA: TGTGCCAGCAGTTACTTACCAGGGGGAACTGGAAACACCATATATTTT
CDR3 protein: CASSYLPGGTGNTIYF

V gene: TRBV4-1
D gene: -
clone size: -
J gene: TRBJ2-2
CDR3 DNA: TGCGCCAGCAGCCAAGAAGAGAGGGCCGGGGAGCTGTTTTTT
CDR3 protein: CASSQEERAGELFF

V gene: TRBV24-1
D gene: -
clone size: -
J gene: TRBJ1-5
CDR3 DNA: TGTGCCACCAGTGATGAAACTAGCGGTGGCAATCAGCCCCAGCATTTT
CDR3 protein: CATSDETSGGNQPQHF

V gene: TRBV15
D gene: -
clone size: -
J gene: TRBJ2-3
CDR3 DNA: TGTGCCACCAGCAGAGAGCGTCAGGGTGTAGCAGATACGCAGTATTTT
CDR3 protein: CATSRERQGVADTQYF

V gene: TRBV5-1
D gene: TRBD1
clone size: -
J gene: TRBJ1-4
CDR3 DNA: TGCGCCAGCAGCTGGGACAGGGGTGATGAAAAACTGTTTTTT
CDR3 protein: CASSWDRGDEKLFF

V gene: TRBV7-3
D gene: -
clone size: -
J gene: TRBJ2-3
CDR3 DNA: TGTGCCAGCAGCTCGGGGGATCGCACAGATACGCAGTATTTT
CDR3 protein: CASSSGDRTDTQYF

V gene: TRBV19
D gene: TRBD1
clone size: -
J gene: TRBJ1-5
CDR3 DNA: TGTGCCAGTAGCCCCCCGACAGGGACTAGCAATCAGCCCCAGCATTTT
CDR3 protein: CASSPPTGTSNQPQHF

V gene: TRBV5-1
D gene: -
clone size: -
J gene: TRBJ2-7
CDR3 DNA: TGCGCCAGTGGAGACGCAGCCTACGAGCAGTACTTC
CDR3 protein: CASGDAAYEQYF

V gene: TRBV20-1
D gene: TRBD1
clone size: few
J gene: TRBJ1-3
CDR3 DNA: TGCAGTGCTAGTTTGGGACAGGGGGCTGGAGGAAACACCATATATTTT
CDR3 protein: CSASLGQGAGGNTIYF

V gene: TRBV11-1
D gene: -
clone size: -
J gene: TRBJ1-1
CDR3 DNA: TGTGCCAGCAGCGAGGACTCTGAAGCTTTCTTT
CDR3 protein: CASSEDSEAFF

V gene: TRBV19
D gene: -
clone size: -
J gene: TRBJ2-5
CDR3 DNA: TGTGCCAGTAGGCGCGGACATATGTACCAAGAGACCCAGTACTTC
CDR3 protein: CASRRGHMYQETQYF

V gene: TRBV30
D gene: -
clone size: once
J gene: TRBJ1-3
CDR3 DNA: TGTGCCTGGTCCCGTGCGAATGGTGGAAACACCATATATTTT
CDR3 protein: CAWSRANGGNTIYF

V gene: TRBV14
D gene: TRBD2
clone size: -
J gene: TRBJ2-5
CDR3 DNA: TGTGCCAGCAGCCCCCTACCTACAGGCTCGGGGGGGACCCAGTACTTC
CDR3 protein: CASSPLPTGSGGTQYF

V gene: TRBV6-5
D gene: -
clone size: -
J gene: TRBJ1-2
CDR3 DNA: TGTGCCAGCAGTTACGGGCGGGGTGCTGGCTACACCTTC
CDR3 protein: CASSYGRGAGYTF

V gene: TRBV3-1/TRBV3-2
D gene: TRBD2
clone size: -
J gene: TRBJ2-5
CDR3 DNA: TGTGCCAGCAGCCATTTCCCTCCGGGACTAGCGGGGGGTTGGCGGGGGACCCAGTACTTC
CDR3 protein: CASSHFPPGLAGGWRGTQYF